This entry is about one T cell receptor (beta chain). As yet, its antigen is unknown. This entry is derived from a study of PD-1 blockade in classical Hodgkin lymphoma. Findings of the study overall: The origin of the repertoire differences remains undefined, with disease activity or prior therapy as possible causes.

Trimming stripped 2 bases from V and 5 bases from J, with 9 bases between. There are 13 residues in the CDR3. In germline, CDR1 is SGHTA, CDR2 FQGTGA. Generated by immunoSEQ multiplex PCR, the TCRdb table keeps only in-frame clones and is missing some. The sample records roughly 50,000 clones, over 70% being singletons. Every patient was affected by relapse after autologous stem cell transplantation, while exposure to brentuximab vedotin was not uniform. This clonotype was sampled from a human donor with classical Hodgkin lymphoma. V is TRBV7-3 and J is TRBJ1-1; D remains ambiguous. Material: peripheral blood mononuclear cells (PBMCs), obtained before the second cycle of nivolumab. The CDR3 bases are TGTGCCAGCAGCTTAGTAGCGGGGACTGAAGCTTTCTTT. Its protein is CASSLVAGTEAFF.